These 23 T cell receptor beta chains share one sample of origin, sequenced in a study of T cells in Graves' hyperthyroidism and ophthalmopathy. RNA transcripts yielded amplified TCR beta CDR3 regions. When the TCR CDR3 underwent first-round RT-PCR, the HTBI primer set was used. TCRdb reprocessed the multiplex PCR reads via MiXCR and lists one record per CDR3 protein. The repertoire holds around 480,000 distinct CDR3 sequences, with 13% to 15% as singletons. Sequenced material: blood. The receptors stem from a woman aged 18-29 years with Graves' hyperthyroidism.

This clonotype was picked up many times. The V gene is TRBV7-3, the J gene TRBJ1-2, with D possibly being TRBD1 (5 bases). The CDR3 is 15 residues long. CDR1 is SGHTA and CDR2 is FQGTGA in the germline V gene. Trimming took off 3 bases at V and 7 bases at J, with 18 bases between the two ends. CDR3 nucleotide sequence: TGTGCCAGCAGCTTCGACGGACACCCTCGGGGTGGCTACACCTTC. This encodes CASSFDGHPRGGYTF.

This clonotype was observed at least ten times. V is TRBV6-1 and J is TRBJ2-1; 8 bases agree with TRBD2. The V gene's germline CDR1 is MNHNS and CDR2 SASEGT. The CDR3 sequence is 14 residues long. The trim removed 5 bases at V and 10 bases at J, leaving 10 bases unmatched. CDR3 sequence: CASSSPRLAQEQFF. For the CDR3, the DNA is TGTGCCAGCAGTTCCCCTCGACTAGCGCAAGAGCAGTTCTTC.

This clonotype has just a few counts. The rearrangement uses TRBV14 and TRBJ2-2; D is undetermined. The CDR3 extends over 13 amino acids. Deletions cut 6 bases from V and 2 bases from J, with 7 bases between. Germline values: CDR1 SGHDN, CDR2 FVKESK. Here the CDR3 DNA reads TGTGCCAGCAGTCGGACCAACACCGGGGAGCTGTTTTTT. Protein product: CASSRTNTGELFF.

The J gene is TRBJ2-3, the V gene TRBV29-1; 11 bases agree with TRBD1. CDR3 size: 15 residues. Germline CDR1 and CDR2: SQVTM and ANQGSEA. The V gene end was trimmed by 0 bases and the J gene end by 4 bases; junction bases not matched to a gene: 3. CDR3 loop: CSVEDRGQGADTQYF. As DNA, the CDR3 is TGCAGCGTTGAAGATCGGGGACAGGGGGCAGATACGCAGTATTTT.

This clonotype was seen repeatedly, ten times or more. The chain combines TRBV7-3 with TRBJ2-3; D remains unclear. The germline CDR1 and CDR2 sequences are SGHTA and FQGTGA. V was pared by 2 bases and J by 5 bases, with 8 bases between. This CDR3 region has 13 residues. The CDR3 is CASSLWLGDTQYF. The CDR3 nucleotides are TGTGCCAGCAGCTTATGGCTTGGAGATACGCAGTATTTT.

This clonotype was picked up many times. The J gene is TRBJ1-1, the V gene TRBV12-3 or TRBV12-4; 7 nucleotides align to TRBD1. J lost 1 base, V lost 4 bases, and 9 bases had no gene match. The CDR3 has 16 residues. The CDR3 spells CASSSYDRDGNTEAFF. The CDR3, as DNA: TGTGCCAGCAGTTCCTACGACAGGGATGGGAACACTGAAGCTTTCTTT.

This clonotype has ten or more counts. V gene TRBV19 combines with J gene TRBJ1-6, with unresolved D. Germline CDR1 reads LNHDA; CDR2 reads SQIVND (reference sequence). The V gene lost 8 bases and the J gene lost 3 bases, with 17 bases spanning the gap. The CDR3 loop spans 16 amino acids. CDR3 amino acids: CASGNPGPFYNSPLHF. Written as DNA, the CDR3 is TGTGCCAGTGGTAATCCCGGGCCCTTCTATAATTCACCCCTCCACTTT.

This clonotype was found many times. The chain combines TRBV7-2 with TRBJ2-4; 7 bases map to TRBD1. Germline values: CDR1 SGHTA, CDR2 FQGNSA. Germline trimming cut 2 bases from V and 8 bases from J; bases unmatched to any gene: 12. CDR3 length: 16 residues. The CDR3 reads CASSLIPLGQGDIQYF. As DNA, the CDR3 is TGTGCCAGCAGCTTAATCCCCCTAGGGCAGGGGGACATTCAGTACTTC.

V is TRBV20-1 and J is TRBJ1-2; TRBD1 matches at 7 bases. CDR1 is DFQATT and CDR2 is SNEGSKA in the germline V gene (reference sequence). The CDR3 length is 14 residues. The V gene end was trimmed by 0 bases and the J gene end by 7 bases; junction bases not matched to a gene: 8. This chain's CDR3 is CSARDGTVKSGYTF. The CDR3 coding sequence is TGCAGTGCTAGAGATGGGACAGTGAAATCTGGCTACACCTTC.

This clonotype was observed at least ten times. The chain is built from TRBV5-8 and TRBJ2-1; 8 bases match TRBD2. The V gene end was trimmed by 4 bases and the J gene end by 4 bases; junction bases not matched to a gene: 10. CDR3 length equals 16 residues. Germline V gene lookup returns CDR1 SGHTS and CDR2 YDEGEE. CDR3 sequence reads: CASSPSGLAGYNEQFF. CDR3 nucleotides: TGTGCCAGCAGCCCTTCGGGGCTAGCGGGTTACAATGAGCAGTTCTTC.

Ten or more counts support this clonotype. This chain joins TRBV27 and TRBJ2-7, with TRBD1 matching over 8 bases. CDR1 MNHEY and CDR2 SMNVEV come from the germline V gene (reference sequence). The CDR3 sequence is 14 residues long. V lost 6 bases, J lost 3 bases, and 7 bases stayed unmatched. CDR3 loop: CASSLRTGSYEQYF. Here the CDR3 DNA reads TGTGCCAGCAGCCTCAGGACAGGGAGCTACGAGCAGTACTTC.

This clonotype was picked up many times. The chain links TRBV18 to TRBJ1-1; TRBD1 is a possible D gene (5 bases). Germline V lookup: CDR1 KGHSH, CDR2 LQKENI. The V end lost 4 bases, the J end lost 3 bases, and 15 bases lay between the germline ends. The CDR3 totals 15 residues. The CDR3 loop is CASSRGEIGDTEAFF. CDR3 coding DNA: TGTGCCAGCTCACGAGGGGAAATAGGGGACACTGAAGCTTTCTTT.

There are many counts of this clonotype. The CDR3 loop reads CASSGLAGGPGTLQGQFF. The CDR3, as DNA: TGTGCCAGCTCAGGACTAGCGGGAGGGCCGGGGACCCTACAGGGGCAGTTCTTC. This sequence joins TRBV18 and TRBJ2-1; 15 nucleotides line up with TRBD2. Germline assignment: CDR1 KGHSH and CDR2 LQKENI. J gave up 12 bases and V 5 bases, and 17 bases lay outside the gene matches. The CDR3 is 18 amino acids.

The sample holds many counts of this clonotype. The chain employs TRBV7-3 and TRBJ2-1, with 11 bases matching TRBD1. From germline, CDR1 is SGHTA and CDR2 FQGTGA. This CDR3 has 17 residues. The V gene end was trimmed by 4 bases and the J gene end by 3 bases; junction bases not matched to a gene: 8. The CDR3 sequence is CASSSIAGTGGYNEQFF. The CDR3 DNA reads TGTGCCAGCAGCTCTATAGCGGGGACAGGGGGCTACAATGAGCAGTTCTTC.

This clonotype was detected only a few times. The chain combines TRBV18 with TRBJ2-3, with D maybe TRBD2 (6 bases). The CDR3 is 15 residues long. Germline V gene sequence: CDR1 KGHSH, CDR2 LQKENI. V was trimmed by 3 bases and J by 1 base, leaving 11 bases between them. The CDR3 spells CASSPSLAGTDTQYF. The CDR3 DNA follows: TGTGCCAGCTCACCTTCACTAGCTGGCACAGATACGCAGTATTTT.

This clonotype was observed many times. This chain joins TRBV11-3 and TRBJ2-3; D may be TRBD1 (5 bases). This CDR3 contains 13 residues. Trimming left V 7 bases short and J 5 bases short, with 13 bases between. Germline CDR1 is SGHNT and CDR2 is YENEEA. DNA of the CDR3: TGTGCCAGCACGTATCCAGGGCAAGATACGCAGTATTTT. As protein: CASTYPGQDTQYF.

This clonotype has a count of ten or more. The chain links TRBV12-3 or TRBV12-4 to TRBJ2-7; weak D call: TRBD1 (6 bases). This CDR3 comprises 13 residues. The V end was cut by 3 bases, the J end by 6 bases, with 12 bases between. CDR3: CASSLYRVGEQYF. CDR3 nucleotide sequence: TGTGCCAGCAGTTTGTACAGGGTGGGCGAGCAGTACTTC.

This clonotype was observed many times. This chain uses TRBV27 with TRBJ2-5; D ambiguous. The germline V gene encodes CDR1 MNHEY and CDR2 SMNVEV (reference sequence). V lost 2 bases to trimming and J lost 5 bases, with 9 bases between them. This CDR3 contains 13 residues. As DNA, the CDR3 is TGTGCCAGCAGTTTACGTCCCAGGGAGACCCAGTACTTC. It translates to CASSLRPRETQYF.

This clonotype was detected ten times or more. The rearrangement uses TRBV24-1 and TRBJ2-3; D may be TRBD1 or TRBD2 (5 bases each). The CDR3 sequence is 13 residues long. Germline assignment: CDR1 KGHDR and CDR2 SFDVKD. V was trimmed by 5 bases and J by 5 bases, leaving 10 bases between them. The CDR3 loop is CATSAPGGDTQYF. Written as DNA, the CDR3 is TGTGCCACCAGTGCGCCTGGGGGAGATACGCAGTATTTT.

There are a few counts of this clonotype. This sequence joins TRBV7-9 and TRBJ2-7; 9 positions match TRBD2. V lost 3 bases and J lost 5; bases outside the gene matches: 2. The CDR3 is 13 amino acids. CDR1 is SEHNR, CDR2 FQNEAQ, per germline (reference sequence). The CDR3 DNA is TGTGCCAGCAGCTTTAGCGGGAGCCACGAGCAGTACGTC. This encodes CASSFSGSHEQYV.

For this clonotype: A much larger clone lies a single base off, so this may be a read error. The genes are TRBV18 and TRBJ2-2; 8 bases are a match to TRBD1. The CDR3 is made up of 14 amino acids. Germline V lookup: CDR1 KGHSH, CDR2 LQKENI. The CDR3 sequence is CSSSPDRDFGELFF. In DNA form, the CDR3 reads TGTTCCAGCTCACCGGACAGGGATTTCGGGGAGCTGTTTTTT.

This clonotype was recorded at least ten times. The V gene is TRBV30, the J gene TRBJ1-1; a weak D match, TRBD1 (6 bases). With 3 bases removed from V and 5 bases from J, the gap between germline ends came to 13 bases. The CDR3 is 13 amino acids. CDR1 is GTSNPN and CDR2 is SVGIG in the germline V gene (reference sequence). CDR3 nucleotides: TGTGCCTGGAGCCTCAGGGGAAGGACTGAAGCTTTCTTT. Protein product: CAWSLRGRTEAFF.

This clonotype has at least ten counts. CDR3 in DNA: TGTGCCAGCAGCCCACGGGGAAACTACGAGCAGTACTTC. It codes for CASSPRGNYEQYF. The chain has TRBV3-1 and TRBJ2-7, with a weak D call TRBD2 (5 bases). V dropped 4 bases and J dropped 3 bases, with 10 bases sitting between them. CDR1 and CDR2 (germline): LGHDT, YNNKEL (reference sequence). This CDR3 is built from 13 residues.